The 11 T cell receptor beta chains reported below all come from one sample, sequenced in a study of blood T cell repertoires in COVID-19. Assay: immunoSEQ multiplex PCR; the TCRdb copy retains only in-frame clones and omits some. The sample records almost 250,000 clones, 65% to 90% being singletons. Material for sequencing was PBMCs or T cells enriched from blood (not recorded which). These receptors originate from a woman aged 50 to 65 with acute COVID-19.

The rearrangement uses TRBV9 and TRBJ2-5; D ambiguous. The CDR3 loop spans 13 amino acids. Germline V CDR1 and CDR2: SGDLS, YYNGEE. V gave up 0 bases and J gave up 2 bases, with 5 bases separating them. The CDR3 is CASSVAPQETQYF. In DNA, the CDR3 is TGTGCCAGCAGCGTAGCCCCACAAGAGACCCAGTACTTC.

The rearrangement uses TRBV12-5 and TRBJ1-5, with D possibly TRBD1 on 5 matching bases. Germline CDR1 reads LGHNT; CDR2 reads FRNRAP. CDR3 length: 13 residues. V was cut by 2 bases and J by 10 bases, with 12 bases left in between. CDR3 sequence reads: CASGLYGGVPQHF. CDR3 nucleotide sequence: TGTGCTAGTGGTTTGTATGGAGGGGTACCCCAGCATTTT. Together with reference TRBV12-5 and TRBJ1-5, the CDR3 gives the full variable domain: DARVTQTPRHKVTEMGQEVTMRCQPILGHNTVFWYRQTMMQGLELLAYFRNRAPLDDSGMPKDRFSAEMPDATLATLKIQPSEPRDSAVYFCASGLYGGVPQHFGDGTRLSIL.

This clone was observed once. The chain carries TRBV6-5 and TRBJ2-1; 7 bases match TRBD1. Germline CDR1 MNHEY, CDR2 SVGAGI. This CDR3 region has 14 residues. The ends lost 5 bases at V and 4 bases at J; junction bases unmatched: 5. The CDR3 spells CASSKGQPYNEQFF. DNA of the CDR3: TGTGCCAGCAGTAAGGGACAGCCATACAATGAGCAGTTCTTC.

CDR3 sequence reads: CASSYRAGGELFF. CDR3 bases: TGTGCCAGCAGTTACAGGGCCGGCGGGGAGCTGTTTTTT. This chain connects TRBV25-1 to TRBJ2-2, with D possibly matching TRBD1 (6 bases). Trimming removed 5 bases from V and 7 bases from J, with 11 bases in between. The CDR3 contains 13 residues. CDR1 MGHDK and CDR2 SYGVNS come from the germline V gene.

This sequence joins TRBV5-4 and TRBJ1-1; D gene unclear. Looked up from germline, CDR1 is SGHNT and CDR2 is YYREEE (reference sequence). The V and J ends lost 4 bases and 5 bases respectively, with 18 bases between them. The length of the CDR3 is 15 residues. As DNA, the CDR3 is TGTGCCAGCAGCCCCAATTCCGGGTTGAGGACTGAAGCTTTCTTT. Its translation is CASSPNSGLRTEAFF. Based on the CDR3 plus reference TRBV5-4 and TRBJ1-1, the full variable domain is ETGVTQSPTHLIKTRGQQVTLRCSSQSGHNTVSWYQQALGQGPQFIFQYYREEENGRGNFPPRFSGLQFPNYSSELNVNALELDDSALYLCASSPNSGLRTEAFFGQGTRLTVV.

This clone has a single count. This chain uses TRBV2 with TRBJ1-4; 7 bases fit TRBD1. The CDR3 is 15 amino acids. After removal of 7 bases from V and 4 bases from J, the junction contained 9 bases not matched to a gene. Germline CDR1 is SNHLY and CDR2 is FYNNEI. In DNA form, the CDR3 reads TGTGCCAGCACTATCCTAGGGGGCAATAATGAAAAACTGTTTTTT. It yields the protein CASTILGGNNEKLFF.

The rearrangement links TRBV6-2 or TRBV6-3 to TRBJ2-1; possible D gene TRBD2, 5 bases. V lost 2 bases, J lost 7 bases, and 15 bases lay in between. This CDR3 comprises 15 residues. Germline V CDR1 and CDR2: MNHEY, SVGEGT. The CDR3 region has the DNA TGTGCCAGCAGTTACGAGGCGGGCAAATGGAATGAGCAGTTCTTC. Translation gives CASSYEAGKWNEQFF.

The gene calls are TRBV6-1 and TRBJ2-7; TRBD1 agrees at 11 bases. This CDR3 has 14 residues. The V segment lost 11 bases and the J segment 4 bases; nucleotides outside the gene matches: 10. Germline-derived CDR1 and CDR2 are MNHNS and SASEGT. CDR3 protein: CAALRTGGVYEQYF. The CDR3 DNA reads as TGTGCCGCCCTGAGGACAGGGGGCGTGTACGAGCAGTACTTC.

This clone was seen more than once but under ten times. V and J are TRBV21-1 and TRBJ2-3; the table assigns TRBD2, which was not confirmed against the DNA. TRBV21-1 is an annotated pseudogene. The CDR3 is 17 amino acids. CDR3 amino acids: CASSRLGLAGDTDTQYF. CDR3 DNA: TGTGCCAGCAGCCGCCTAGGACTAGCGGGGGACACAGATACGCAGTATTTT.

This chain joins TRBV5-4 and TRBJ1-1, with unresolved D. With 1 base removed from V and 4 bases from J, the gap between germline ends came to 11 bases. Looked up from germline, CDR1 is SGHNT and CDR2 is YYREEE (reference sequence). This CDR3 region has 14 residues. CDR3 sequence (DNA): TGTGCCAGCAGCTTGCCAGGTTTCGCCACTGAAGCTTTCTTT. It yields the protein CASSLPGFATEAFF. Complete variable domain (other parts from reference TRBV5-4 and TRBJ1-1): ETGVTQSPTHLIKTRGQQVTLRCSSQSGHNTVSWYQQALGQGPQFIFQYYREEENGRGNFPPRFSGLQFPNYSSELNVNALELDDSALYLCASSLPGFATEAFFGQGTRLTVV.

In this sample, this clone turned up once. The rearrangement links TRBV7-2 to TRBJ1-1; the D gene is possibly TRBD1 (5 bases). This CDR3 contains 13 residues. Germline CDR1 SGHTA, CDR2 FQGNSA. The germline V and J ends were trimmed by 6 bases and 4 bases, with 12 bases remaining between them. The CDR3 loop reads CASSKGGATEAFF. Written as DNA, the CDR3 is TGTGCCAGCAGTAAAGGAGGGGCCACTGAAGCTTTCTTT. The whole variable domain, remainder taken from reference TRBV7-2 and TRBJ1-1, is GAGVSQSPSNKVTEKGKDVELRCDPISGHTALYWYRQSLGQGLEFLIYFQGNSAPDKSGLPSDRFSAERTGGSVSTLTIQRTQQEDSAVYLCASSKGGATEAFFGQGTRLTVV.